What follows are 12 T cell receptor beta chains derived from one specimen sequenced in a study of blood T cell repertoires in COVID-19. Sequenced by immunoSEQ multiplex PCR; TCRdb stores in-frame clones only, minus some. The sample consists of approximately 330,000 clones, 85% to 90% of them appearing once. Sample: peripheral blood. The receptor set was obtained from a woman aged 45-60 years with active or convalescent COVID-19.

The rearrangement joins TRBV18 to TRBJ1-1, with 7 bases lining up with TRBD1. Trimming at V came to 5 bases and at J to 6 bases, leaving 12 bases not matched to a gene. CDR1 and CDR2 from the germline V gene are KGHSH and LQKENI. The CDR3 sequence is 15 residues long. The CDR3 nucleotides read TGTGCCAGCTCAGGGGCCGGAGGGACAGTTTCTGAAGCTTTCTTT. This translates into CASSGAGGTVSEAFF.

The CDR3: CAWSEGQGLGDTIYF. The CDR3 bases are TGTGCCTGGAGTGAGGGACAGGGGCTAGGAGACACCATATATTTT. V and J are TRBV30 and TRBJ1-3; 10 nucleotides line up with TRBD1. Losses at the gene ends were 1 base for V and 8 bases for J; bases not matched to a gene: 8. The CDR3 contains 15 residues. Germline CDR1 is GTSNPN and CDR2 is SVGIG (reference sequence).

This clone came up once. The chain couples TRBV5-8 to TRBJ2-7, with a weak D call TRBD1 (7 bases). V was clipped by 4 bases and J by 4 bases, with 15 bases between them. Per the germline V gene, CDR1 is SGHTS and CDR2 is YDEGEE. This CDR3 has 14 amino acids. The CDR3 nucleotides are TGTGCCAGCAGCAAGACAGGGACTGGTTACGAGCAGTACTTC. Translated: CASSKTGTGYEQYF.

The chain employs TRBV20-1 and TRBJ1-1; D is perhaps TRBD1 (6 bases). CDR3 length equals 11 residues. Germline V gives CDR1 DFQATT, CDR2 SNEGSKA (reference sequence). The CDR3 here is CRKGENTEAFF. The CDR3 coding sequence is TGCAGGAAGGGGGAAAACACTGAAGCTTTCTTT.

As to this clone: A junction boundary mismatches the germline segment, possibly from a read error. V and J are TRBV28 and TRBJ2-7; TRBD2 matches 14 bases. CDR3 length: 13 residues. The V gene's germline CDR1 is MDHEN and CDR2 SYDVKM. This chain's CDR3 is CASSSTPGLAGAF. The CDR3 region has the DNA TGTGCCAGCAGTTCGACCCCGGGACTAGCGGGGGCCTTC. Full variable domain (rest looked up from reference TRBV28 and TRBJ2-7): DVKVTQSSRYLVKRTGEKVFLECVQDMDHENMFWYRQDPGLGLRLIYFSYDVKMKEKGDIPEGYSVSREKKERFSLILESASTNQTSMYLCASSSTPGLAGAFGPGTRLTVT.

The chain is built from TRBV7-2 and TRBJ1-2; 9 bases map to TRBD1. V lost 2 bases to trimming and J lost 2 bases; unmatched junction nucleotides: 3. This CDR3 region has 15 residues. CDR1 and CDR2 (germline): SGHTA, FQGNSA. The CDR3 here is CASSLIQGANYGYTF. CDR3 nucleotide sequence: TGTGCCAGCAGCTTAATACAGGGGGCAAACTATGGCTACACCTTC.

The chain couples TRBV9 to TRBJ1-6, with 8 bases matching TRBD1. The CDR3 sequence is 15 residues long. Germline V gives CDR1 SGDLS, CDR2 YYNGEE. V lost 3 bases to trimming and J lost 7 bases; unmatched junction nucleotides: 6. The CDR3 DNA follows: TGTGCCAGCAGCGCTAGGACAGGGCTAAATTCACCCCTCCACTTT. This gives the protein CASSARTGLNSPLHF. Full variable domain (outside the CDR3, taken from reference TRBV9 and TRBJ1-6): DSGVTQTPKHLITATGQRVTLRCSPRSGDLSVYWYQQSLDQGLQFLIQYYNGEERAKGNILERFSAQQFPDLHSELNLSSLELGDSALYFCASSARTGLNSPLHFGNGTRLTVT.

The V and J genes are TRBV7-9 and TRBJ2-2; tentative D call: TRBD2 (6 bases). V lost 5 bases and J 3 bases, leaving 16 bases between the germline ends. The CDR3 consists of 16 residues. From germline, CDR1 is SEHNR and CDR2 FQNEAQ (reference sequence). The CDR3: CASSRGGREYTGELFF. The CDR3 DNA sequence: TGTGCCAGCAGCCGGGGCGGACGGGAGTACACCGGGGAGCTGTTTTTT.

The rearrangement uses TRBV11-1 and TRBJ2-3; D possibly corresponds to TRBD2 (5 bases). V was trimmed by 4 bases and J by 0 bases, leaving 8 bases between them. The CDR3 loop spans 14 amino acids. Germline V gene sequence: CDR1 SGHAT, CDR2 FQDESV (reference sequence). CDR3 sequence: CASSSRTSTDTQYF. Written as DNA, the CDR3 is TGTGCCAGCAGCTCCCGGACTAGCACAGATACGCAGTATTTT.

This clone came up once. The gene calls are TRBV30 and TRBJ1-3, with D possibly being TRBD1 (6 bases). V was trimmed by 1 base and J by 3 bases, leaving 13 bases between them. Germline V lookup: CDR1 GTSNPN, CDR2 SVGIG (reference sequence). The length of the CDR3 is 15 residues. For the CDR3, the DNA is TGTGCCTGGAGTGCCAACAGGGCGTTTGGAAACACCATATATTTT. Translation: CAWSANRAFGNTIYF.

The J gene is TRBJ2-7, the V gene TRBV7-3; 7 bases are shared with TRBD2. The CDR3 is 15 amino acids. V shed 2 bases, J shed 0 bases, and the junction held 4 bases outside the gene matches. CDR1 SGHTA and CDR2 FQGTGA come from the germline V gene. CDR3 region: CASSLDRDYSYEQYF. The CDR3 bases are TGTGCCAGCAGCTTAGACCGGGACTACTCCTACGAGCAGTACTTC.

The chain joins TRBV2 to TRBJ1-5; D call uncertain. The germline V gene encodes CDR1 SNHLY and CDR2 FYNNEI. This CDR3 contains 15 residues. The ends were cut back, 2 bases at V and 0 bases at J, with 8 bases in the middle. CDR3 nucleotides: TGTGCCAGCAGTGAATACAGCTATAGCAATCAGCCCCAGCATTTT. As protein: CASSEYSYSNQPQHF.